Below are 29 T cell receptor beta chains sequenced from a single sample in a study of beta chain features in type 1 diabetes. Reverse transcribing all isolated RNA meant expressed TCRB transcripts were sequenced. The assay was immunoSEQ multiplex PCR, and TCRdb's table has in-frame clones only and misses some. Seen here are 160,000 or so clones, over 8.5% observed once, and the top ten hold roughly 1.9%. The sequencing input was central memory CD4+ T cells from blood. These receptors originate from a man between 18 and 35 years old in good health.

The table lists this clone with a few counts. The V gene is TRBV28, the J gene TRBJ2-3, with D possibly matching TRBD1 (5 bases). Germline V gene data show CDR1 as MDHEN and CDR2 as SYDVKM. The CDR3 loop spans 15 amino acids. The V end lost 4 bases, the J end lost 3 bases, and 14 bases lay between the germline ends. The CDR3 bases are TGTGCCAGCAGTTCTACAGGCCGAGGTACAGATACGCAGTATTTT. Its translation is CASSSTGRGTDTQYF.

This clone was detected a few times. The genes are TRBV7-2 and TRBJ2-1; D remains ambiguous. Germline V gene lookup returns CDR1 SGHTA and CDR2 FQGNSA. V lost 5 bases, J lost 4 bases, and 6 bases lay in between. This CDR3 region has 12 residues. The CDR3 reads CASSQWYNEQFF. CDR3 in DNA: TGTGCCAGCAGCCAATGGTACAATGAGCAGTTCTTC.

This clone has a handful of counts. The rearrangement uses TRBV2 and TRBJ2-7; possibly TRBD2 for D (5 bases). The germline V and J ends were trimmed by 10 bases and 3 bases, with 16 bases remaining between them. The CDR3 is 13 amino acids. Germline V gives CDR1 SNHLY, CDR2 FYNNEI. This CDR3 reads CATGETEHYEQYF. The CDR3 nucleotides read TGTGCCACCGGGGAAACAGAACACTACGAGCAGTACTTC.

This clone has more than one count but fewer than ten. This sequence joins TRBV11-1 and TRBJ2-1; 7 positions agree with TRBD1. This CDR3 is built from 16 residues. V lost 5 bases, J lost 4 bases, and 11 bases stayed unmatched. In germline, CDR1 is SGHAT, CDR2 FQDESV (reference sequence). CDR3 sequence reads: CASSLLYRGRYNEQFF. The CDR3 DNA reads as TGTGCCAGCAGCCTACTCTACAGGGGCCGATACAATGAGCAGTTCTTC.

This clone showed up many times. V gene TRBV29-1 combines with J gene TRBJ2-7; 9 positions agree with TRBD1. Germline CDR1 SQVTM, CDR2 ANQGSEA. The CDR3 has 14 amino acids. J lost 3 bases, V lost 7 bases, and 10 bases had no gene match. This chain's CDR3 is CSAKRGQGGYEQYF. In DNA form, the CDR3 reads TGCAGCGCCAAGAGGGGACAGGGAGGCTACGAGCAGTACTTC.

The chain has TRBV19 and TRBJ1-2, with no clear D. This CDR3 has 14 residues. V dropped 7 bases and J dropped 3 bases, with 15 bases sitting between them. The germline gives CDR1 LNHDA, CDR2 SQIVND (reference sequence). CDR3 coding DNA: TGTGCCAGTACCCCGTGGGTCACTCACTATGGCTACACCTTC. Its protein product is CASTPWVTHYGYTF.

The table lists this clone with a few counts. Other DNA sequences in this sample translate to the same CDR3. This sequence joins TRBV5-1 and TRBJ2-3, with TRBD2 matching 7 bases. V shed 4 bases, J shed 0 bases, and the junction held 2 bases outside the gene matches. CDR3 size: 14 residues. CDR1 SGHRS and CDR2 YFSETQ come from the germline V gene. The CDR3 spells CASSTSASTDTQYF. The DNA of the CDR3 is TGCGCCAGCAGCACTAGCGCTAGCACAGATACGCAGTATTTT.

This clone showed up just a few times. This sequence joins TRBV7-2 and TRBJ2-3; a possible D gene is TRBD2 (6 bases). The germline CDR1 and CDR2 sequences are SGHTA and FQGNSA. Trimming removed 5 bases from V and 8 bases from J, with 17 bases in between. This CDR3 is built from 14 residues. The CDR3 is CASSPDSFSGTQYF. CDR3 sequence (DNA): TGTGCCAGCAGCCCCGACTCCTTTAGCGGTACGCAGTATTTT.

This clone appeared a few times. The chain couples TRBV2 to TRBJ2-5; D is undetermined. Trimming pared 8 bases from V and 1 base from J, leaving 14 bases between. The CDR3 is 14 residues long. Germline V gene sequence: CDR1 SNHLY, CDR2 FYNNEI. The CDR3 sequence is CASGERAFQETQYF. In nucleotides, the CDR3 is TGTGCCAGCGGGGAACGGGCTTTCCAAGAGACCCAGTACTTC.

The rearrangement joins TRBV7-2 to TRBJ2-1, with TRBD1 identical over 11 bases. This CDR3 region has 15 residues. Germline-derived CDR1 and CDR2 are SGHTA and FQGNSA. V trimming: 5 bases; J trimming: 15 bases; junction bases outside the gene matches: 15. The CDR3 DNA sequence: TGTGCCAGCAGCCTAAGGACAGGGGGCATTCGGCGCTTGTTCTTC. This codes for CASSLRTGGIRRLFF.

V and J are TRBV10-3 and TRBJ2-3; D might be TRBD1 or TRBD2, each matching 5 bases. V was shortened by 7 bases and J by 0 bases, with 17 bases between the two germline ends. Germline CDR1 is ENHRY and CDR2 is SYGVKD. The CDR3 runs 16 residues. The CDR3: CAITPGRTPSTDTQYF. Here the CDR3 DNA reads TGTGCCATCACCCCGGGACGCACACCTAGCACAGATACGCAGTATTTT.

V and J are TRBV10-3 and TRBJ2-6, with 12 bases that match TRBD1. CDR3 length equals 17 residues. V shed 9 bases and J 2 bases; nucleotides not matched to a gene: 8. Germline lookup yields CDR1 ENHRY and CDR2 SYGVKD. The CDR3: CAIGAGTGGAGANVLTF. The CDR3 DNA sequence: TGTGCCATTGGGGCCGGGACAGGGGGCGCTGGGGCCAACGTCCTGACTTTC.

This clone has only a few counts. Germline is not matched at one junction end, which may reflect a read error. The CDR3 DNA follows: TGCGCCGGCAGCCATCAGTGGGGCCTGGAGGAGGAAGCTTTCTTT. Amino acid sequence: CAGSHQWGLEEEAFF. J is TRBJ1-1 and V is TRBV4-3; possible D gene TRBD1, 5 bases. Germline V gives CDR1 LGHNA, CDR2 YSLEER. The CDR3 runs 15 residues.

The chain is built from TRBV7-2 and TRBJ1-4; D is unresolved. V lost 1 base to trimming and J lost 6 bases, with 12 bases between them. CDR1 and CDR2 from the germline V gene are SGHTA and FQGNSA. The CDR3 sequence is 15 residues long. The CDR3 spells CASSLVPGRDEKLFF. As DNA, the CDR3 is TGTGCCAGCAGCTTAGTCCCCGGGCGGGATGAAAAACTGTTTTTT.

This clone was seen just once. The genes are TRBV6-6 and TRBJ1-1, with 7 positions matching TRBD1. From germline, CDR1 is MNHNY and CDR2 SVGAGI (reference sequence). Trimming cost V 6 bases and J 2 bases; bases outside gene matches: 6. The CDR3 is made up of 14 amino acids. The CDR3 loop reads CASRAGTVNTEAFF. The CDR3 DNA reads TGTGCCAGCAGGGCCGGGACAGTAAACACTGAAGCTTTCTTT.

This clone was seen only a few times. V usage is TRBV6-4 and J usage is TRBJ2-5; 9 nucleotides align to TRBD2. The junction had 5 bases not matched to a gene; V was cut back by 2 bases and J by 1 base. Germline V lookup: CDR1 MRHNA, CDR2 SNTAGT. The CDR3 consists of 16 residues. The CDR3 nucleotides read TGTGCCAGCAGTGACGGGCTAGCGGGATCCCAAGAGACCCAGTACTTC. Encoded protein: CASSDGLAGSQETQYF.

This clone was observed a handful of times. V is TRBV10-3 and J is TRBJ2-6; D is unresolved. Per germline, CDR1 ENHRY and CDR2 SYGVKD. The germline V and J ends were trimmed by 10 bases and 1 base, with 14 bases remaining between them. The CDR3 is 15 residues long. The DNA for the CDR3 is TGTGCCACCTGGGCCGCAATATCTGGGGCCAACGTCCTGACTTTC. The encoded protein is CATWAAISGANVLTF.

This chain links TRBV29-1 with TRBJ1-2, with 7 bases that match TRBD1. Germline V CDR1 and CDR2: SQVTM, ANQGSEA. V shed 0 bases, J shed 7 bases, and the junction held 11 bases outside the gene matches. The CDR3 runs 15 residues. The CDR3 bases are TGCAGCGTTGAAGATACCCAAAGGACAGGAGCTGGCTACACCTTC. It is translated as CSVEDTQRTGAGYTF.

The chain is built from TRBV6-1 and TRBJ1-5, with D hard to call. The V end lost 0 bases, the J end lost 7 bases, and 13 bases lay between the germline ends. Germline lookup yields CDR1 MNHNS and CDR2 SASEGT. This CDR3 is 15 amino acids long. CDR3 nucleotide sequence: TGTGCCAGCAGTGAAGCGTCCGGGTCGGGACAGCCCCAGCATTTT. The encoded protein is CASSEASGSGQPQHF.

The chain is built from TRBV13 and TRBJ2-5; 7 nucleotides match TRBD1. The last part of the DNA fits TRBJ2-7 better; the J call may be wrong. From germline, CDR1 is PRHDT and CDR2 FYEKMQ (reference sequence). The CDR3 length is 15 residues. CDR3 sequence: CASSFTTGNAYEQYF. CDR3 bases: TGTGCCAGCAGCTTCACGACAGGGAATGCCTACGAGCAGTACTTC.

The chain couples TRBV14 to TRBJ1-1; the D gene is possibly TRBD1 (5 bases). The CDR3 totals 15 residues. The V end was cut by 3 bases, the J end by 4 bases, with 15 bases between. Looked up from germline, CDR1 is SGHDN and CDR2 is FVKESK. CDR3 amino acids: CASSQQGRRGTEAFF. Written as DNA, the CDR3 is TGTGCCAGCAGCCAGCAGGGTAGGAGAGGCACTGAAGCTTTCTTT. Complete variable domain (other parts from reference TRBV14 and TRBJ1-1): EAGVTQFPSHSVIEKGQTVTLRCDPISGHDNLYWYRRVMGKEIKFLLHFVKESKQDESGMPNNRFLAERTGGTYSTLKVQPAELEDSGVYFCASSQQGRRGTEAFFGQGTRLTVV.

This clone came up a few times. This CDR3 reads CASSLGGARGTDTQYF. The CDR3 region has the DNA TGCGCCAGCAGCTTGGGAGGGGCGCGGGGCACAGATACGCAGTATTTT. The gene calls are TRBV5-1 and TRBJ2-3; possibly TRBD1 or TRBD2 for D (5 bases each). V was cut by 0 bases and J by 1 base, with 12 bases left in between. This CDR3 is 16 amino acids long. CDR1 is SGHRS, CDR2 YFSETQ, per germline.

The chain carries TRBV29-1 and TRBJ2-3; 7 positions agree with TRBD2. CDR1 and CDR2 from the germline V gene are SQVTM and ANQGSEA. Trimming took 5 bases from V and 6 from J; bases not matched to a gene: 8. The CDR3 is 13 amino acids. The CDR3 region is CSVQTSPSDTQYF. The CDR3 nucleotides read TGCAGCGTTCAGACTAGCCCCTCCGATACGCAGTATTTT.

V and J are TRBV19 and TRBJ1-6; 9 nucleotides align to TRBD1. The junction had 8 bases not matched to a gene; V was cut back by 5 bases and J by 9 bases. The CDR3 spans 15 residues. The V gene's germline CDR1 is LNHDA and CDR2 SQIVND (reference sequence). Written as DNA, the CDR3 is TGTGCCAGTAGTTCACAGGGGGCTGAAGGTTCACCCCTCCACTTT. This codes for CASSSQGAEGSPLHF.

About this clone itself: Other nucleotide sequences in the sample specify the same CDR3. The chain has TRBV7-2 and TRBJ2-5; D is uncertain. Germline assignment: CDR1 SGHTA and CDR2 FQGNSA. The CDR3 has 11 residues. Trimming pared 4 bases from V and 2 bases from J, leaving 2 bases between. CDR3 residues: CASSSQETQYF. The CDR3 bases are TGTGCCAGCAGCTCACAAGAGACCCAGTACTTC.

The rearrangement uses TRBV14 and TRBJ2-3; 13 positions agree with TRBD2. The CDR3 covers 17 residues. V lost 2 bases to trimming and J lost 4 bases; unmatched junction nucleotides: 6. Germline lookup yields CDR1 SGHDN and CDR2 FVKESK. The CDR3 loop reads CASSQPTSGRAADTQYF. The CDR3 DNA sequence: TGTGCCAGCAGCCAACCTACTAGCGGGAGGGCCGCAGATACGCAGTATTTT.

The CDR3, as DNA: TGCGCCAGCAGCTTGGGTATCGGCTCCCGGGCAGATACGCAGTATTTT. It codes for CASSLGIGSRADTQYF. The gene calls are TRBV5-1 and TRBJ2-3; D remains ambiguous. V was shortened by 0 bases and J by 4 bases, with 15 bases between the two germline ends. The germline V gene has CDR1 SGHRS and CDR2 YFSETQ. The CDR3 is made up of 16 amino acids.

The gene calls are TRBV10-3 and TRBJ2-7, with 7 bases fitting TRBD1. With V trimmed by 4 bases and J by 0 bases, 0 bases remained unmatched. In germline, CDR1 is ENHRY, CDR2 SYGVKD. This CDR3 is built from 13 residues. For the CDR3, the DNA is TGTGCCATCAGTGGGACAGGCTCCTACGAGCAGTACTTC. Its translation: CAISGTGSYEQYF.

V is TRBV16 and J is TRBJ2-7; maybe TRBD1 (6 bases). The CDR3 length is 14 residues. V gave up 0 bases and J gave up 7 bases, with 13 bases separating them. Germline values: CDR1 KGHSY, CDR2 FQNENV. The CDR3 loop is CASSQSQVRGEQYF. The DNA of the CDR3 is TGTGCCAGCAGCCAATCACAGGTGAGGGGGGAGCAGTACTTC.